The 27 T cell receptor beta chains listed next were all sequenced from one sample in a study of cytomegalovirus exposure and HLA in healthy donors. Researchers ran the PCR with 60 Vbeta and 13 Jbeta primers. The protocol was immunoSEQ multiplex PCR, while the TCRdb copy is restricted to in-frame clones and leaves out a portion. The data show 180,000 or so clones, roughly 85% seen once. The sample consisted of PBMCs. All receptors derive from a man aged 18 to 30 in good health and CMV-seropositive.

J is TRBJ2-1 and V is TRBV27; 9 nucleotides match TRBD2. The V gene end was trimmed by 5 bases and the J gene end by 8 bases; junction bases not matched to a gene: 10. The CDR3 covers 15 residues. Germline loops: CDR1 MNHEY, CDR2 SMNVEV (reference sequence). The CDR3 here is CASSRFSGGFDEQFF. The CDR3 DNA follows: TGTGCCAGCAGTAGGTTTAGCGGGGGCTTTGATGAGCAGTTCTTC.

This chain connects TRBV5-4 to TRBJ1-1, with TRBD1 matching over 8 bases. V shed 4 bases and J 1 base; nucleotides not matched to a gene: 9. The CDR3 is made up of 16 amino acids. Germline CDR1 reads SGHNT; CDR2 reads YYREEE (reference sequence). This chain's CDR3 is CASSASPGTGNTEAFF. For the CDR3, the DNA is TGTGCCAGCAGCGCATCCCCCGGGACAGGGAACACTGAAGCTTTCTTT. The full variable domain, completed using reference TRBV5-4 and TRBJ1-1, is ETGVTQSPTHLIKTRGQQVTLRCSSQSGHNTVSWYQQALGQGPQFIFQYYREEENGRGNFPPRFSGLQFPNYSSELNVNALELDDSALYLCASSASPGTGNTEAFFGQGTRLTVV.

The V call is TRBV5-1, the J call TRBJ2-5, with 9 bases lining up with TRBD2. The CDR3 spans 16 residues. CDR1 and CDR2 (germline): SGHRS, YFSETQ. V gave up 3 bases and J gave up 2 bases; unmatched junction bases: 8. CDR3 protein: CASSWLTAGGQETQYF. CDR3 DNA: TGCGCCAGCAGCTGGCTGACCGCGGGGGGGCAAGAGACCCAGTACTTC.

The chain employs TRBV2 and TRBJ2-1, with D tentatively TRBD1 (5 bases). The CDR3 has 15 residues. Germline V gene data show CDR1 as SNHLY and CDR2 as FYNNEI. Trimming took off 8 bases at V and 4 bases at J, with 18 bases between the two ends. CDR3 amino acids: CASLGQGLPYNEQFF. The CDR3 DNA reads TGTGCCAGCTTGGGGCAGGGCCTCCCATACAATGAGCAGTTCTTC.

CDR3 sequence (DNA): TGTGCCAGCAGCCCTACGGGCACCGGGGAGCTGTTTTTT. Translation gives CASSPTGTGELFF. The genes are TRBV11-3 and TRBJ2-2; D unresolved. CDR1 is SGHNT and CDR2 is YENEEA in the germline V gene. Trimming took 5 bases from V and 4 from J, leaving 8 bases between them. There are 13 residues in the CDR3.

In this sample, this clone turned up once. The chain combines TRBV16 with TRBJ1-2; 9 nucleotides align to TRBD1. The ends lost 5 bases at V and 3 bases at J; junction bases unmatched: 7. This CDR3 spans 15 amino acids. Germline CDR1 is KGHSY and CDR2 is FQNENV. In DNA, the CDR3 is TGTGCCAGCAGCAAAACAGGGGGCGCCTACTATGGCTACACCTTC. This translates into CASSKTGGAYYGYTF. Full variable domain (rest looked up from reference TRBV16 and TRBJ1-2): GEEVAQTPKHLVRGEGQKAKLYCAPIKGHSYVFWYQQVLKNEFKFLISFQNENVFDETGMPKERFSAKCLPNSPCSLEIQATKLEDSAVYFCASSKTGGAYYGYTFGSGTRLTVV.

The chain couples TRBV7-8 to TRBJ2-7, with 8 bases lining up with TRBD1. The CDR3 is made up of 16 amino acids. V gave up 4 bases and J gave up 0 bases; unmatched junction bases: 8. Germline V gives CDR1 SGHVS, CDR2 FQNEAQ. The DNA of the CDR3 is TGTGCCAGCAGCTCCCGCAACAGGGGGAGCTCCTACGAGCAGTACTTC. Its protein is CASSSRNRGSSYEQYF.

This chain uses TRBV27 with TRBJ2-5, with 7 bases aligning to TRBD1. CDR3 length: 19 amino acids. Germline loops: CDR1 MNHEY, CDR2 SMNVEV (reference sequence). Trimming took 5 bases from V and 5 from J; bases not matched to a gene: 23. This CDR3 is CASSTPTGDWELPPETQYF. The DNA for the CDR3 is TGTGCCAGCAGTACACCAACAGGGGATTGGGAATTACCCCCGGAGACCCAGTACTTC.

This chain links TRBV10-3 with TRBJ2-7; 8 bases are a match to TRBD2. The germline CDR1 and CDR2 sequences are ENHRY and SYGVKD. The CDR3 loop spans 14 amino acids. V lost 11 bases and J lost 0; bases outside the gene matches: 9. The CDR3 region has the DNA TGTGCCGTATCGACTAGCGAGAGCTCCTACGAGCAGTACTTC. Encoded protein: CAVSTSESSYEQYF.

This clone has a single count. V gene TRBV5-4 combines with J gene TRBJ2-5; TRBD1 matches 11 bases. Germline CDR1 reads SGHNT; CDR2 reads YYREEE (reference sequence). CDR3 length equals 16 residues. The V and J ends lost 3 bases and 0 bases, in that order; junction bases with no gene match: 4. As DNA, the CDR3 is TGTGCCAGCAGCTCAGGGACAGGGGGGTACCAAGAGACCCAGTACTTC. Protein: CASSSGTGGYQETQYF.

V gene TRBV4-3 combines with J gene TRBJ2-3; D gene uncertain. The CDR3 is 14 amino acids. Germline values: CDR1 LGHNA, CDR2 YSLEER. Trimming left V 1 base short and J 1 base short, with 6 bases between. CDR3 nucleotide sequence: TGCGCCAGCAGCCAAGGACTTGGCACAGATACGCAGTATTTT. This gives the protein CASSQGLGTDTQYF.

The chain has TRBV18 and TRBJ2-5, with a possible D match to TRBD2 (6 bases). Trimming cost V 6 bases and J 5 bases, with 16 bases left between them. The germline CDR1 and CDR2 sequences are KGHSH and LQKENI. The length of the CDR3 is 14 residues. Here the CDR3 reads CASSSQEGSETQYF. The CDR3 region has the DNA TGTGCCAGCTCCTCACAGGAGGGCTCCGAGACCCAGTACTTC.

This rearrangement joins TRBV6-1 to TRBJ2-5; D is possibly TRBD2 (5 bases). The CDR3 contains 11 residues. The V and J ends lost 7 bases and 5 bases respectively, with 8 bases between them. Germline V CDR1 and CDR2: MNHNS, SASEGT. The CDR3 loop reads CASKREETQYF. In DNA, the CDR3 is TGTGCCAGCAAGAGGGAGGAGACCCAGTACTTC.

The rearrangement uses TRBV27 and TRBJ2-1, with D tentatively TRBD2 (5 bases). V was clipped by 4 bases and J by 5 bases, with 18 bases between them. The CDR3 loop spans 16 amino acids. Germline V gives CDR1 MNHEY, CDR2 SMNVEV (reference sequence). CDR3 sequence reads: CASSYRLTNINNEQFF. The DNA for the CDR3 is TGTGCCAGCAGTTACCGACTAACTAACATAAACAATGAGCAGTTCTTC.

This chain connects TRBV30 to TRBJ2-1; 10 bases map to TRBD2. V was pared by 5 bases and J by 5 bases, with 6 bases of the junction left unmatched. This CDR3 is 14 amino acids long. Germline-derived CDR1 and CDR2 are GTSNPN and SVGIG (reference sequence). In nucleotides, the CDR3 is TGTGCCTGGGCCGAAGCGGGGGGGGACAATGAGCAGTTCTTC. Its translation is CAWAEAGGDNEQFF.

This clone was recorded only once. The chain combines TRBV10-3 with TRBJ1-3; no definite D call. This CDR3 region has 17 residues. V lost 1 base and J lost 0, with 13 bases in between. Germline CDR1 ENHRY, CDR2 SYGVKD. The CDR3 nucleotides read TGTGCCATCAGTGAGTTAGCCCCTCAGTACTCTGGAAACACCATATATTTT. Amino acids: CAISELAPQYSGNTIYF.

V is TRBV27 and J is TRBJ1-2; 9 nucleotides agree with TRBD1. Per the germline V gene, CDR1 is MNHEY and CDR2 is SMNVEV (reference sequence). The CDR3 has 15 residues. The V and J ends lost 4 bases and 5 bases, in that order; junction bases with no gene match: 8. CDR3 residues: CASSSYSGTGYGYTF. The CDR3 DNA reads TGTGCCAGCAGTTCCTACTCCGGGACAGGGTATGGCTACACCTTC.

V and J are TRBV7-8 and TRBJ1-5; TRBD1 is a possible D gene (5 bases). Germline CDR1 and CDR2: SGHVS and FQNEAQ. The germline V and J ends were trimmed by 1 base and 11 bases, with 9 bases remaining between them. The CDR3 runs to 12 residues. CDR3 protein: CASSLEGLAQHF. Here the CDR3 DNA reads TGTGCCAGCAGCTTAGAGGGGTTGGCCCAGCATTTT. Full variable domain (outside the CDR3, taken from reference TRBV7-8 and TRBJ1-5): GAGVSQSPRYKVAKRGQDVALRCDPISGHVSLFWYQQALGQGPEFLTYFQNEAQLDKSGLPSDRFFAERPEGSVSTLKIQRTQQEDSAVYLCASSLEGLAQHFGDGTRLSIL.

V gene TRBV5-1 combines with J gene TRBJ2-7, with D maybe TRBD1 (5 bases). The CDR3 is 14 residues long. The V end lost 5 bases, the J end lost 2 bases, and 14 bases lay between the germline ends. Germline values: CDR1 SGHRS, CDR2 YFSETQ. CDR3 coding DNA: TGCGCCAGCAGACCCAACGACAGTCCCTACGAGCAGTACTTC. This encodes CASRPNDSPYEQYF. Together with reference TRBV5-1 and TRBJ2-7, the CDR3 gives the full variable domain: KAGVTQTPRYLIKTRGQQVTLSCSPISGHRSVSWYQQTPGQGLQFLFEYFSETQRNKGNFPGRFSGRQFSNSRSEMNVSTLELGDSALYLCASRPNDSPYEQYFGPGTRLTVT.

The rearrangement links TRBV14 to TRBJ1-1, with D possibly TRBD1 on 6 matching bases. Trimming shortened V by 0 bases and J by 0 bases, and 17 bases separated the two germline ends. Germline CDR1 and CDR2: SGHDN and FVKESK. The CDR3 has 18 residues. CDR3 sequence reads: CASSQEGAFGGMNTEAFF. The DNA for the CDR3 is TGTGCCAGCAGCCAAGAGGGGGCCTTTGGGGGTATGAACACTGAAGCTTTCTTT.

The chain recombines TRBV7-3 with TRBJ2-7; perhaps TRBD2 as D (5 bases). Looked up from germline, CDR1 is SGHTA and CDR2 is FQGTGA. This CDR3 is built from 14 residues. The germline V and J ends were trimmed by 0 bases and 0 bases, with 6 bases remaining between them. CDR3: CASSLTGSSYEQYF. The CDR3 DNA reads as TGTGCCAGCAGCTTAACGGGGAGCTCCTACGAGCAGTACTTC.

The rearrangement links TRBV5-1 to TRBJ1-2; 8 bases line up with TRBD1. CDR3 length: 13 amino acids. The J segment lost 7 bases and the V segment lost 5 bases, leaving 7 bases of the junction unmatched. Germline CDR1 reads SGHRS; CDR2 reads YFSETQ. The chain's CDR3 is CASRPDRVRGYTF. In nucleotides, the CDR3 is TGCGCCAGCAGACCGGACAGGGTGCGTGGCTACACCTTC.

The rearrangement links TRBV7-6 to TRBJ2-5; weak D call: TRBD2 (6 bases). Germline CDR1 and CDR2: SGHVS and FNYEAQ. The length of the CDR3 is 17 residues. V lost 1 base and J lost 2, with 17 bases in between. CDR3 sequence reads: CASSLGGATSRQETQYF. In DNA form, the CDR3 reads TGTGCCAGCAGCTTAGGCGGGGCGACTAGTCGGCAAGAGACCCAGTACTTC.

The rearrangement uses TRBV30 and TRBJ1-1, with 9 bases that match TRBD1. V trimming: 3 bases; J trimming: 0 bases; junction bases outside the gene matches: 11. The CDR3 length is 17 residues. Per germline, CDR1 GTSNPN and CDR2 SVGIG (reference sequence). In DNA, the CDR3 is TGTGCCTGGAGAAGGGGGGGGACAGGGACCATGAACACTGAAGCTTTCTTT. Translation gives CAWRRGGTGTMNTEAFF.

The rearrangement joins TRBV29-1 to TRBJ2-2, with a possible D match to TRBD1 (6 bases). Trimming took 4 bases from V and 1 from J, leaving 10 bases between them. Germline V gene data show CDR1 as SQVTM and CDR2 as ANQGSEA. The CDR3 is 14 amino acids. The CDR3 reads CSVGTALNTGELFF. The CDR3 nucleotides are TGCAGCGTTGGGACAGCCTTGAACACCGGGGAGCTGTTTTTT.

This rearrangement joins TRBV2 to TRBJ1-5, with D perhaps matching TRBD1 (5 bases). The CDR3 is 14 residues long. Germline V gene sequence: CDR1 SNHLY, CDR2 FYNNEI. Deletions cut 6 bases from V and 4 bases from J, with 13 bases between. The CDR3 protein is CASSPDSPNQPQHF. The CDR3 DNA sequence: TGTGCCAGCAGCCCCGACAGTCCGAATCAGCCCCAGCATTTT.

J is TRBJ2-2 and V is TRBV9; TRBD2 matches 10 bases. CDR1 and CDR2 from the germline V gene are SGDLS and YYNGEE. This CDR3 has 16 residues. Trimming took 0 bases from V and 2 from J; bases not matched to a gene: 1. CDR3 sequence (DNA): TGTGCCAGCAGCGTAGGGACTAGCGGAAACACCGGGGAGCTGTTTTTT. Its protein is CASSVGTSGNTGELFF.